What follows describes a single T cell receptor beta chain. This specimen belongs to a study of Ad26.COV2.S vaccination and SARS-CoV-2 variants. CDR3 length equals 13 residues. Looked up from germline, CDR1 is SNHLY and CDR2 is FYNNEI. J lost 6 bases, V lost 4 bases, and 4 bases had no gene match. The protocol was immunoSEQ multiplex PCR, while the TCRdb copy is restricted to in-frame clones and leaves out a portion. The sample consists of about 370,000 clones, less than 90% of them appearing once. Treatment: around 19 received Ad26.COV2.S at low or high dose, single or two shots; a few received placebo; per-sample allocation not given. Collection of the samples took place on day 63 after the first injection of vaccine or placebo.

The TCR originated in a person aged 18-60 years who received the Ad26.COV2.S COVID-19 vaccine or a placebo. The input for sequencing was peripheral blood, taken in a trial of Ad26.COV2.S vaccine versus placebo. This sequence joins TRBV2 and TRBJ1-2; the match to TRBD1 covers 8 bases. CDR3 coding DNA: TGTGCCAGCAGTGTTTGGACAGGGAATGGCTACACCTTC. Translating gives CASSVWTGNGYTF.